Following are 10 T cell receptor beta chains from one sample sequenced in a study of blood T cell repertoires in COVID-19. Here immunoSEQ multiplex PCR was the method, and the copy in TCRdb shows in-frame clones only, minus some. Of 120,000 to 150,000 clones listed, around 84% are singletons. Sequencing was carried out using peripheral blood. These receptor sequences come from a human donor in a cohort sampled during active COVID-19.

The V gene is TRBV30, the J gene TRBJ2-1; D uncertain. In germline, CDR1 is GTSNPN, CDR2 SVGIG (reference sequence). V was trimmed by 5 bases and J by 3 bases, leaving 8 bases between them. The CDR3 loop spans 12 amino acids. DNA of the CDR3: TGTGCCTGGGACACGTTCTACAATGAGCAGTTCTTC. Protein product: CAWDTFYNEQFF.

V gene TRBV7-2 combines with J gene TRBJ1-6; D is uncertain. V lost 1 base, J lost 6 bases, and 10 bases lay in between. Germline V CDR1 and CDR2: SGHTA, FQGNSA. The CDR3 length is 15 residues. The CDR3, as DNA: TGTGCCAGCAGCTTAGTAGGCGGTTTTAATTCACCCCTCCACTTT. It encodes CASSLVGGFNSPLHF. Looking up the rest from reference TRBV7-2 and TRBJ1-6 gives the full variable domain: GAGVSQSPSNKVTEKGKDVELRCDPISGHTALYWYRQSLGQGLEFLIYFQGNSAPDKSGLPSDRFSAERTGGSVSTLTIQRTQQEDSAVYLCASSLVGGFNSPLHFGNGTRLTVT.

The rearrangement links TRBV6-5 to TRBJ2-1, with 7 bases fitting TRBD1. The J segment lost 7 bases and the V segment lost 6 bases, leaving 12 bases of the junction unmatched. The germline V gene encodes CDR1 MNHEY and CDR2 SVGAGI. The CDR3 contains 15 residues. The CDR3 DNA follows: TGTGCCAGCAGCGAGCCCAGACAGGGTAGGAATGAGCAGTTCTTC. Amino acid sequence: CASSEPRQGRNEQFF.

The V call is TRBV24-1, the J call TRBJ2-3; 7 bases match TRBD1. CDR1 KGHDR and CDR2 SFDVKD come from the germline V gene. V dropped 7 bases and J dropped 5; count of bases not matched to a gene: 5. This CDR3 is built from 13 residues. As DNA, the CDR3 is TGTGCCACCAGCACAGGGGCGGGAGATACGCAGTATTTT. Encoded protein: CATSTGAGDTQYF.

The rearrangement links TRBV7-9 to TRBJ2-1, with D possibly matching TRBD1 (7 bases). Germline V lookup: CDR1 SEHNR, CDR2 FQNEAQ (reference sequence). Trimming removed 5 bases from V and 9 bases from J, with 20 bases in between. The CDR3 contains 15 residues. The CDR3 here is CASSQKGAGGGEQFF. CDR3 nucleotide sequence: TGTGCCAGCAGCCAAAAGGGGGCAGGGGGAGGTGAGCAGTTCTTC.

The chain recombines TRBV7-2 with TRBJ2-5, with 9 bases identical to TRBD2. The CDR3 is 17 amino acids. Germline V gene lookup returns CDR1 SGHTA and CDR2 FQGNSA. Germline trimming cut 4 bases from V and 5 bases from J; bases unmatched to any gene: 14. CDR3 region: CASSSWGGGAPSETQYF. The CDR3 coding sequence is TGTGCCAGCAGCTCCTGGGGCGGGGGGGCCCCTAGTGAGACCCAGTACTTC. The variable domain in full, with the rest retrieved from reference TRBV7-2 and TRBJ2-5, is GAGVSQSPSNKVTEKGKDVELRCDPISGHTALYWYRQSLGQGLEFLIYFQGNSAPDKSGLPSDRFSAERTGGSVSTLTIQRTQQEDSAVYLCASSSWGGGAPSETQYFGPGTRLLVL.

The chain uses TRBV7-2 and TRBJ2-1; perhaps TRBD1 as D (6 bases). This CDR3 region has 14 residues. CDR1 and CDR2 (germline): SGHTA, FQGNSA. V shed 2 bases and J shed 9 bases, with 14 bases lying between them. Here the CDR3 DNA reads TGTGCCAGCAGCTTATCCTCAGGGGCGGCTGAGCAGTTCTTC. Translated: CASSLSSGAAEQFF.

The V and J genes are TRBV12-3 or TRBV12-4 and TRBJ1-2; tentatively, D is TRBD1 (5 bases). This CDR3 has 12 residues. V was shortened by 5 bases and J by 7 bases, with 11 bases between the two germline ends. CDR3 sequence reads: CASSPGYRGYTF. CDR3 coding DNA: TGTGCCAGCAGTCCAGGGTATCGTGGCTACACCTTC.

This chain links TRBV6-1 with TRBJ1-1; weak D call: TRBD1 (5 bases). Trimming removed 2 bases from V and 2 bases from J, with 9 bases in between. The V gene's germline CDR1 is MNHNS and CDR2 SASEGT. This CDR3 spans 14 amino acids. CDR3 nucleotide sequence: TGTGCCAGCAGTGAATTCCGGACAAACACTGAAGCTTTCTTT. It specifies CASSEFRTNTEAFF.

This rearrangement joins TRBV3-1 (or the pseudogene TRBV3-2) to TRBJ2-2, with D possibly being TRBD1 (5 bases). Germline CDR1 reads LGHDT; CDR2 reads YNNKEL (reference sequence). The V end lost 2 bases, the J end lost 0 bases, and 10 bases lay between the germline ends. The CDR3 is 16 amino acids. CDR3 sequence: CASSQNAGTNTGELFF. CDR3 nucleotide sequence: TGTGCCAGCAGCCAAAATGCAGGGACGAACACCGGGGAGCTGTTTTTT.